The source of this T cell receptor beta chain is a study of beta chain features in type 1 diabetes. The wider study: Age, gender and cell yields were alike across patients and healthy donors.

Expressed TCRB transcripts were sequenced after all isolated RNA was converted to cDNA. Some 3.4 million reads were obtained on average from naive, central memory and regulatory T cell samples. Some clones are missing from TCRdb's copy, which holds only in-frame ones; the method was immunoSEQ multiplex PCR. The profile shows hundreds of thousands of clones, less than 15% of them singletons. General observations from the study: The question left open here concerned HLA type influencing TCRB rearrangement. VDJ junctions from patients with type 1 diabetes contained fewer insertions and more deletions.

This clone was seen a few times. Its antigen is still unknown. Trimming took off 0 bases at V and 5 bases at J, with 10 bases between the two ends. Germline CDR1 LGHNA, CDR2 YSLEER. This CDR3 is built from 15 residues. The sample taken for sequencing was central memory CD4+ T cells from blood. The chain has TRBV4-3 and TRBJ2-2, with a weak D call TRBD1 (5 bases). This receptor was identified in a man aged 25-45 years in good health. The CDR3 sequence: CASSQDNKGTGELFF. Written as DNA, the CDR3 is TGCGCCAGCAGCCAAGATAATAAGGGGACCGGGGAGCTGTTTTTT.